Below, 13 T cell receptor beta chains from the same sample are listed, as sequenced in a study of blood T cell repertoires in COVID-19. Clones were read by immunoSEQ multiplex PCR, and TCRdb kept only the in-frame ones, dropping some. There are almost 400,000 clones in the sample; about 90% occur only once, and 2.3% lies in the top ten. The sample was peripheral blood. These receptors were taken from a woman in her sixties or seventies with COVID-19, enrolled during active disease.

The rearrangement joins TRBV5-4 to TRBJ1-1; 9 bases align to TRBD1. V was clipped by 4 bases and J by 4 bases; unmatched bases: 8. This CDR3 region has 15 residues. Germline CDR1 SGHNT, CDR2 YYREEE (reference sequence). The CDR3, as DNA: TGTGCCAGCAGCGTGAACAGGGGGCAAGGCACTGAAGCTTTCTTT. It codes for CASSVNRGQGTEAFF. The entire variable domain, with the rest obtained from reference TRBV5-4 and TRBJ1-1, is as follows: ETGVTQSPTHLIKTRGQQVTLRCSSQSGHNTVSWYQQALGQGPQFIFQYYREEENGRGNFPPRFSGLQFPNYSSELNVNALELDDSALYLCASSVNRGQGTEAFFGQGTRLTVV.

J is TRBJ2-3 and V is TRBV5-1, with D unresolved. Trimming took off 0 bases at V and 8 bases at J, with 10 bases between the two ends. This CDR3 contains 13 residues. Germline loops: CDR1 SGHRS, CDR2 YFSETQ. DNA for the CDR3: TGCGCCAGCAGCTTGGCGGGTATTAGTACGCAGTATTTT. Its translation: CASSLAGISTQYF.

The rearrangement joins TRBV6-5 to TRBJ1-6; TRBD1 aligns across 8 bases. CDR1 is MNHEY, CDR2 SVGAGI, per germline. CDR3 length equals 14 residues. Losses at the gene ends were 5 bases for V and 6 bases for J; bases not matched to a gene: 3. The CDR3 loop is CASSKQGGNSPLHF. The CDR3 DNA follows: TGTGCCAGCAGTAAACAGGGGGGTAATTCACCCCTCCACTTT.

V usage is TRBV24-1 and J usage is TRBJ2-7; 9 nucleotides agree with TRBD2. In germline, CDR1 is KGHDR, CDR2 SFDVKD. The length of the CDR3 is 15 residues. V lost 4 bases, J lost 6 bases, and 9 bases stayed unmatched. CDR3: CATSDASRGGGEQYF. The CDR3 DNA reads TGTGCCACCAGTGACGCCTCGCGGGGGGGTGGCGAGCAGTACTTC.

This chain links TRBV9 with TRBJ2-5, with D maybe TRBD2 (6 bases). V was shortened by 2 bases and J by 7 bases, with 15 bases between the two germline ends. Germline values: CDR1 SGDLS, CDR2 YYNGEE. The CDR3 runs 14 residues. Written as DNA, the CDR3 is TGTGCCAGCAGCGTTGCGGGAATCACGGGGACCCAGTACTTC. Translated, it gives CASSVAGITGTQYF. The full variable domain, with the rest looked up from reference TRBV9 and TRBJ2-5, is DSGVTQTPKHLITATGQRVTLRCSPRSGDLSVYWYQQSLDQGLQFLIQYYNGEERAKGNILERFSAQQFPDLHSELNLSSLELGDSALYFCASSVAGITGTQYFGPGTRLLVL.

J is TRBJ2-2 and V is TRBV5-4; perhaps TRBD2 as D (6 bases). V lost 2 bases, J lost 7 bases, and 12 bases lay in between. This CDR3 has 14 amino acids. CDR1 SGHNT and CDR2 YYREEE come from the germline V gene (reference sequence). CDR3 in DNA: TGTGCCAGCAGCTTTGCCCGAGCGGGCGGGGAGCTGTTTTTT. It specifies CASSFARAGGELFF. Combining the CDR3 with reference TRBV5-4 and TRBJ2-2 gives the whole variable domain ETGVTQSPTHLIKTRGQQVTLRCSSQSGHNTVSWYQQALGQGPQFIFQYYREEENGRGNFPPRFSGLQFPNYSSELNVNALELDDSALYLCASSFARAGGELFFGEGSRLTVL.

CDR3: CASSEGTGASNTEAFF. The CDR3 DNA reads TGTGCCAGCAGTGAAGGGACAGGGGCTTCGAACACTGAAGCTTTCTTT. V gene TRBV28 combines with J gene TRBJ1-1; 10 bases are shared with TRBD1. CDR3 length: 16 amino acids. Germline trimming cut 5 bases from V and 1 base from J; bases unmatched to any gene: 7. The germline CDR1 and CDR2 sequences are MDHEN and SYDVKM.

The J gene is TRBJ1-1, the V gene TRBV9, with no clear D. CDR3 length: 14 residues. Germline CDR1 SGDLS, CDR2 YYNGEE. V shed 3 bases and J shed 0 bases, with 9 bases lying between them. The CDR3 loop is CASSARLLNTEAFF. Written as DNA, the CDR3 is TGTGCCAGCAGCGCCCGACTGTTGAACACTGAAGCTTTCTTT.

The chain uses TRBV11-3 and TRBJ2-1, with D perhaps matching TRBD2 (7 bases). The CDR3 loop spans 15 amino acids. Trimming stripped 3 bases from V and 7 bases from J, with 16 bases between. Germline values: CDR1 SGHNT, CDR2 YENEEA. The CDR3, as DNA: TGTGCCAGCAGCTTTGGCGGGGGCCGACTAAATGAGCAGTTCTTC. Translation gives CASSFGGGRLNEQFF.

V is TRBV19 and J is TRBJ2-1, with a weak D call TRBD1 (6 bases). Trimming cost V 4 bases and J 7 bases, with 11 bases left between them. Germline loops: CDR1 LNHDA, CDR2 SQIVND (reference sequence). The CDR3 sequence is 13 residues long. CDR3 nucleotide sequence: TGTGCCAGTAGTACCCCAAGGGGGAATGAGCAGTTCTTC. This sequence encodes CASSTPRGNEQFF.

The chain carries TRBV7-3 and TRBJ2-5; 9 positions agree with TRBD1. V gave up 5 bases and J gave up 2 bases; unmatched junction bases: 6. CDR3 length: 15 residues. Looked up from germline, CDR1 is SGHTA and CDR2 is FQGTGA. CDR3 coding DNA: TGTGCCAGCAGCGTCACAGGGGGCTTTCAAGAGACCCAGTACTTC. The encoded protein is CASSVTGGFQETQYF.

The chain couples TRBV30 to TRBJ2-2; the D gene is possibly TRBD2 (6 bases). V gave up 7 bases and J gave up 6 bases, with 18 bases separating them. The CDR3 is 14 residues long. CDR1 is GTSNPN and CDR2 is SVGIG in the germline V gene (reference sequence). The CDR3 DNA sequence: TGTGCCTTAAAACTGGGACTCCGATCCGGGGAGCTGTTTTTT. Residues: CALKLGLRSGELFF.

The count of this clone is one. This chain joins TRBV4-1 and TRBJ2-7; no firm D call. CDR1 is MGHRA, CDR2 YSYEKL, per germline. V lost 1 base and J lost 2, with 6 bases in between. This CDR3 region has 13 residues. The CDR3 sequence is CASSQVQTYEQYF. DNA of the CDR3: TGCGCCAGCAGCCAAGTACAGACCTACGAGCAGTACTTC.